The source of this T cell receptor (beta chain) is a study of cytomegalovirus exposure and HLA in healthy donors. CDR1 is KGHSH, CDR2 LQKENI, per germline. This CDR3 comprises 14 residues. J was trimmed by 2 bases and V by 3 bases; bases with no gene match: 2. 13 Jbeta primers and 60 Vbeta primers were used for the PCR. TCRdb's copy holds only in-frame clones and misses some; the assay was immunoSEQ multiplex PCR. This sample has hundreds of thousands of clones, with more than 55% found just once. The sample was PBMCs. The TCR was taken from a female donor in good health and CMV-seronegative. The chain links TRBV18 to TRBJ2-7, with 9 bases matching TRBD2. CDR3 in DNA: TGTGCCAGCTCACCCGCTAGCGGGACCTACGAGCAGTACTTC. Translation: CASSPASGTYEQYF.